This paragraph covers one T cell receptor (beta chain) sequence. Trimming removed 0 bases at V and 1 base at J, with 9 bases between. Germline CDR1 is MNHEY and CDR2 is SVGAGI. The CDR3 loop spans 15 amino acids. This entry belongs to a study of shared clonotypes between healthy human individuals. Clones were read by immunoSEQ multiplex PCR, and TCRdb kept only the in-frame ones, dropping some. The sample has hundreds of thousands of clones, about 97% seen once; the top ten hold about 0.32%. The chain links TRBV6-5 to TRBJ1-1; D not certain. Sequencing input: memory CD8+ T cells sorted from blood. As for subset: CD45RO+ cells pooled with CCR7-negative TemRA cells. The receptor was isolated from a man under 40 in good health. CDR3: CASSYSKAQNTEAFF. CDR3 in DNA: TGTGCCAGCAGTTACTCGAAAGCGCAGAACACTGAAGCTTTCTTT.